This TCR beta chain was sequenced during a study of spatial heterogeneity in lung cancer. The study's findings and limits: Relative to follow-up, resection was when ubiquitous expanded tumor TCRs appeared more in blood.

Via MiXCR, TCRdb re-called the 5' RACE reads, giving one row per CDR3 protein. The sample consists of under 100,000 distinct CDR3 sequences, over 8.5% of them appearing once. The time point here: sample taken at primary tumor resection. No cells were sorted before sequencing. The whole RNA sequenced was extracted from tumor, nontumor lung or frozen PBMC. With regard to this clonotype: Antigen: not known.

The V end lost 6 bases, the J end lost 0 bases, and 14 bases lay between the germline ends. Germline assignment: CDR1 MDHEN and CDR2 SYDVKM. The CDR3 consists of 15 residues. The TCR comes from a male donor with early-stage non-small cell lung cancer. This material consisted of PBMCs, taken at surgery. The rearrangement uses TRBV28 and TRBJ1-1; D possibly corresponds to TRBD1 (5 bases). The CDR3 reads CASSLGGTVNTEAFF. The CDR3 DNA follows: TGTGCCAGCAGCCTGGGAGGGACGGTGAACACTGAAGCTTTCTTT.